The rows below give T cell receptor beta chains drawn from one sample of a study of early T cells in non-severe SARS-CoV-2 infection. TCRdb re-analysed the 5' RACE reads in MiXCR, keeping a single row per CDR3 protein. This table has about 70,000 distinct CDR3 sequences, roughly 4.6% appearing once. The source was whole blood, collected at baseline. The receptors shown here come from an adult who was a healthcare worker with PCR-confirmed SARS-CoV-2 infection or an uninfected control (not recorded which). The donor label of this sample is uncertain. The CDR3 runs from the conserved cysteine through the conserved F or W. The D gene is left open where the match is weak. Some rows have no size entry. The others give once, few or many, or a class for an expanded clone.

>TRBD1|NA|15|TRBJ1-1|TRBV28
CASSSGGQGATEAFF
TGTGCCAGCAGTTCAGGAGGACAGGGGGCGACTGAAGCTTTCTTT
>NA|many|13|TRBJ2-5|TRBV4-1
CASSQLGLETQYF
TGCGCCAGCAGCCAGCTAGGATTGGAGACCCAGTACTTC
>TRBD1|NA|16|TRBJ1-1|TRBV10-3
CATQTGGGLANTEAFF
TGTGCCACCCAGACAGGGGGGGGGTTGGCGAACACTGAAGCTTTCTTT
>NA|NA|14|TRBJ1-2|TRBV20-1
CSAEARDFHYGYTF
TGCAGTGCAGAAGCGAGGGATTTCCACTATGGCTACACCTTC
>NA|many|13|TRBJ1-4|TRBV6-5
CASQGTTNEKLFF
TGTGCCAGCCAGGGGACAACTAATGAAAAACTGTTTTTT
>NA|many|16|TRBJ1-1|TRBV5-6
CASSLNWGAENTEAFF
TGTGCCAGCAGCTTGAACTGGGGGGCCGAGAACACTGAAGCTTTCTTT
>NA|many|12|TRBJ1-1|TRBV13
CASSFTGQEAFF
TGTGCCAGCAGCTTTACAGGGCAAGAAGCTTTCTTT
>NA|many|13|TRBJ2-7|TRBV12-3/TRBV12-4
CASSATRTYEQYF
TGTGCCAGCAGTGCGACGCGTACCTACGAGCAGTACTTC
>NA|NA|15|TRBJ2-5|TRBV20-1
CSARRSTGSKETQYF
TGCAGTGCTAGAAGGAGCACGGGGTCAAAAGAGACCCAGTACTTC
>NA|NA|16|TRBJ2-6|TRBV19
CASCTAENSGANVLTF
TGTGCCAGTTGCACAGCAGAAAACTCTGGGGCCAACGTCCTGACTTTC
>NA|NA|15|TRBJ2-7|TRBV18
CASSPLDSRTYEQYF
TGTGCCAGCTCACCACTGGACAGCCGGACCTACGAGCAGTACTTC
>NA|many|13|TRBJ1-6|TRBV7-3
CASSLYTDSPLHF
TGTGCCAGCAGCTTATATACAGATTCACCCCTCCACTTT
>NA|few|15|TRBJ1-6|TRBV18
CASSPRVRGGSPLHF
TGTGCCAGCTCACCACGGGTCAGGGGCGGCTCACCCCTCCACTTT
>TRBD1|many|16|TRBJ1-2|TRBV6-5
CASSLTDRGLNYGYTF
TGTGCCAGCAGCCTAACAGACAGGGGGCTTAACTATGGCTACACCTTC
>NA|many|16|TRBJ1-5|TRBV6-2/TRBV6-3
CASSYSPGYSNQPQHF
TGTGCCAGCAGTTACAGTCCCGGTTATAGCAATCAGCCCCAGCATTTT
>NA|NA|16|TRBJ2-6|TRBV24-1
CATSSHSGTGANVLTF
TGTGCCACCAGTAGCCATTCGGGAACTGGGGCCAACGTCCTGACTTTC
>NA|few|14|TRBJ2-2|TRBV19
CASWPGRNTGELFF
TGTGCCAGTTGGCCGGGACGGAACACCGGGGAGCTGTTTTTT
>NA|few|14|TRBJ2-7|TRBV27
CASSSRRGPYEQYF
TGTGCCAGCAGTTCACGCCGGGGCCCCTACGAGCAGTACTTC
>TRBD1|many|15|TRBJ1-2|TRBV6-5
CATRQGAVLNYGYTF
TGTGCCACTCGACAGGGCGCGGTTCTTAACTATGGCTACACCTTC
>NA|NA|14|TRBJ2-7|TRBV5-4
CASSLDQNNYEQYF
TGTGCCAGCAGCTTGGACCAGAATAATTACGAGCAGTACTTC
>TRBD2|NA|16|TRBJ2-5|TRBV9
CASSTGLAEGQETQYF
TGTGCCAGCAGCACAGGACTAGCGGAGGGGCAAGAGACCCAGTACTTC
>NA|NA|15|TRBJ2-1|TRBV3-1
CASSRRGGPPNEQFF
TGTGCCAGCAGCCGCCGCGGGGGCCCCCCCAATGAGCAGTTCTTC